The 2 T cell receptor beta chains in this list originate from one sample, sequenced in a study of OX40 agonist ivuxolimab in advanced cancers. Some clones are missing from TCRdb's copy, which holds only in-frame ones; the method was immunoSEQ multiplex PCR. The data hold about 120,000 clones, with 93% observed a single time. The material was CD4+ or CD8+ T cells sorted from blood, obtained in a trial of the OX40 agonist ivuxolimab. The source of these receptors is an adult with an advanced solid tumor such as melanoma, head and neck, liver or kidney cancer.

This clone occurred once. The rearrangement uses TRBV5-1 and TRBJ2-1, with TRBD1 matching over 9 bases. The CDR3 is 15 residues long. Germline values: CDR1 SGHRS, CDR2 YFSETQ. V shed 4 bases and J 4 bases; nucleotides not matched to a gene: 6. The CDR3 nucleotides are TGCGCCAGCAGCCCACCGGGACAGGGATACAATGAGCAGTTCTTC. This sequence encodes CASSPPGQGYNEQFF.

The chain employs TRBV6-1 and TRBJ1-5, with D maybe TRBD1 (6 bases). The CDR3 extends over 15 amino acids. Trimming stripped 3 bases from V and 2 bases from J, with 11 bases between. Germline-derived CDR1 and CDR2 are MNHNS and SASEGT. The CDR3 region has the DNA TGTGCCAGCAGTGACCAGGGGCTAGGCAATCAGCCCCAGCATTTT. Translated: CASSDQGLGNQPQHF.